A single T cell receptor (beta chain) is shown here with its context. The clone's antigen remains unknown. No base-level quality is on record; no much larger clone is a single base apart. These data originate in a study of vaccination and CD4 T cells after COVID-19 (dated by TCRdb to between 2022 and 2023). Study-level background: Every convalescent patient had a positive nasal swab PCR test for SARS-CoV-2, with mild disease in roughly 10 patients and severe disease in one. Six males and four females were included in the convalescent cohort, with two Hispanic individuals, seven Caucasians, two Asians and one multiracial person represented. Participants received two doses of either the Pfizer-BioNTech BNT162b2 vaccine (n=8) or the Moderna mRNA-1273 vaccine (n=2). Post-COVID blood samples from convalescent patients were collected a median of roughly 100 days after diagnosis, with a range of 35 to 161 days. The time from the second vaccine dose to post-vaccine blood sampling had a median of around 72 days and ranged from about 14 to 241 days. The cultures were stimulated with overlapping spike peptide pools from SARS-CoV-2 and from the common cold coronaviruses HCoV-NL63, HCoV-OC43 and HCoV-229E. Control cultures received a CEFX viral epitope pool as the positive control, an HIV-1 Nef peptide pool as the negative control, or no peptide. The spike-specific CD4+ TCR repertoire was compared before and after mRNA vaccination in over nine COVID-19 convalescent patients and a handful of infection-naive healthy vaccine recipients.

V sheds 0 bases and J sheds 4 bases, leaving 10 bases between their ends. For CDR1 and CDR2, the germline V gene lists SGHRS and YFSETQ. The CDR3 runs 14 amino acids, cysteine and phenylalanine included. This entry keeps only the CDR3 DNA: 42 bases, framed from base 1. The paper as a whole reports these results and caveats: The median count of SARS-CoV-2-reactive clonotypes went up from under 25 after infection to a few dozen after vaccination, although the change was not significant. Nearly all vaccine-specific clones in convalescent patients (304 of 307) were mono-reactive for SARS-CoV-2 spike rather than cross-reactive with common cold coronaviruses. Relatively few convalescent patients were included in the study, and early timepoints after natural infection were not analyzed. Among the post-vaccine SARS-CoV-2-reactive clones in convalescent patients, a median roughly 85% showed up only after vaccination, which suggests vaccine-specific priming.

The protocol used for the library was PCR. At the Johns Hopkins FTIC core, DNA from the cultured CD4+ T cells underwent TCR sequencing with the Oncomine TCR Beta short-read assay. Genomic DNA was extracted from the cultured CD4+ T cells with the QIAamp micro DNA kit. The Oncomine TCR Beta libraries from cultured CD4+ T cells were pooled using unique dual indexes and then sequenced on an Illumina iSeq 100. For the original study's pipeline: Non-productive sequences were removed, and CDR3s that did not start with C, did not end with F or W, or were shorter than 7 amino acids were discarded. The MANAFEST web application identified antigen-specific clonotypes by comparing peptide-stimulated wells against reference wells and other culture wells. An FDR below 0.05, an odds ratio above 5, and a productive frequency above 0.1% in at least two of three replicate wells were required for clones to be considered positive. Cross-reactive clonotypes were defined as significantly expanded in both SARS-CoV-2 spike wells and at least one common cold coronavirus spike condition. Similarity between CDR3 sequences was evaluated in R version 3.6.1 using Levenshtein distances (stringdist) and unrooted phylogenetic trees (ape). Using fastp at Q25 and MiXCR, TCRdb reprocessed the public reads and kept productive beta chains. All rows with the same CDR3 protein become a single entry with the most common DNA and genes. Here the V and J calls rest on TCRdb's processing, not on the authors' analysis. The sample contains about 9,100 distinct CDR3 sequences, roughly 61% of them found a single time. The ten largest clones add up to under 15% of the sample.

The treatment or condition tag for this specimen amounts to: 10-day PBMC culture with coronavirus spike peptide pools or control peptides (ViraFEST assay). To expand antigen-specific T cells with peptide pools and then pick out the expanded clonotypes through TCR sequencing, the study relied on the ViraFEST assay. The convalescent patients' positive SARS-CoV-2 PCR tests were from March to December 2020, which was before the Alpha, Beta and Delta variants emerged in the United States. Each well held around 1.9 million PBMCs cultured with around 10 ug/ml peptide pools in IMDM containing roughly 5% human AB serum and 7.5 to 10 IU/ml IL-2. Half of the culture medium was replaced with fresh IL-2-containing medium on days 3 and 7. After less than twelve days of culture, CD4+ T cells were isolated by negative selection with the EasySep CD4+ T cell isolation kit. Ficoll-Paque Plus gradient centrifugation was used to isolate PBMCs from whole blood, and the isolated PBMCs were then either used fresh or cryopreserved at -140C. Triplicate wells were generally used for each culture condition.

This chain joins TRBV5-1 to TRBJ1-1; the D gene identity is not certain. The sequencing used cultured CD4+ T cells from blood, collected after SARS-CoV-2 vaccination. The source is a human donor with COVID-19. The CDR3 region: CASSLEGGGTEAFF. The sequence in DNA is TGCGCCAGCAGCTTGGAGGGAGGCGGCACTGAAGCTTTCTTT.